This TCR beta chain was observed in a study of shared clonotypes between healthy human individuals. Findings of the study overall: What naive subsets generally showed was a larger estimated richness than memory subsets showed. Depth of sequencing was expected to influence donor clonotype sharing. Non-shared clonotypes displayed generation probabilities falling below those of clonotypes present in all four donors.

With respect to this clone: The antigen is undetermined.

The CDR3 length is 14 residues. Trimming removed 6 bases from V and 6 bases from J, with 18 bases in between. CDR1 MNHNS and CDR2 SASEGT come from the germline V gene. The deep-level immunoSEQ assay was used. This table comes from immunoSEQ multiplex PCR, and its TCRdb copy is limited to in-frame clones, with some not included. The data show under 1,100,000 clones, around four fifths seen once. The TCR was taken from a young man in good health. The sample was memory CD4+ T cells sorted from blood. Subset here: CD45RA-negative fraction. The rearrangement links TRBV6-1 to TRBJ2-7; D unresolved. Here the CDR3 DNA reads TGTGCCAGCAGAGCCCTCGCGGTAGTGGGCGAGCAGTACTTC. Its translation: CASRALAVVGEQYF.